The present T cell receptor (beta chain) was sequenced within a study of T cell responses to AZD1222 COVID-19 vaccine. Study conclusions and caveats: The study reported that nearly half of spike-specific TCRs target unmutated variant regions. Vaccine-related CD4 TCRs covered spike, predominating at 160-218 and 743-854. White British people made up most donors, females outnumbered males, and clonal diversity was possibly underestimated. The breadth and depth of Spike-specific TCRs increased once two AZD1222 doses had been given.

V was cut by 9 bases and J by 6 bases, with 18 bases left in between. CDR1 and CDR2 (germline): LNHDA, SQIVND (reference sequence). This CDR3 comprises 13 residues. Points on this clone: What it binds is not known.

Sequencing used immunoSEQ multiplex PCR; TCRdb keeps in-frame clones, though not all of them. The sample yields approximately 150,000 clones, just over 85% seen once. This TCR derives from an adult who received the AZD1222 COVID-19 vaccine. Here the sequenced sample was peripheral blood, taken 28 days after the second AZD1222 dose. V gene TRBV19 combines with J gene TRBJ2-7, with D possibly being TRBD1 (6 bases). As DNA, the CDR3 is TGTGCCAGCTCCAGGGGCGCCCCCTTCGAGCAGTACTTC. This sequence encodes CASSRGAPFEQYF.